The sequence of this T cell receptor (beta chain) was determined in a study of control samples from healthy donors and cancer patients. J gave up 2 bases and V 8 bases, and 8 bases lay outside the gene matches. The CDR3 runs to 13 residues. Germline lookup yields CDR1 GTSNPN and CDR2 SVGIG (reference sequence). Assay used: immunoSEQ multiplex PCR; TCRdb lists only in-frame clones, some missing. The table records about 120,000 clones, approximately 84% of them present only once. The receptor comes from a man between 18 and 35 years old in good health. The sample was blood. J is TRBJ2-7 and V is TRBV30, with 8 bases that match TRBD1. In nucleotides, the CDR3 is TGTGCCCGAAAGGGACAGGCCACCTACGAGCAGTACTTC. It specifies CARKGQATYEQYF.